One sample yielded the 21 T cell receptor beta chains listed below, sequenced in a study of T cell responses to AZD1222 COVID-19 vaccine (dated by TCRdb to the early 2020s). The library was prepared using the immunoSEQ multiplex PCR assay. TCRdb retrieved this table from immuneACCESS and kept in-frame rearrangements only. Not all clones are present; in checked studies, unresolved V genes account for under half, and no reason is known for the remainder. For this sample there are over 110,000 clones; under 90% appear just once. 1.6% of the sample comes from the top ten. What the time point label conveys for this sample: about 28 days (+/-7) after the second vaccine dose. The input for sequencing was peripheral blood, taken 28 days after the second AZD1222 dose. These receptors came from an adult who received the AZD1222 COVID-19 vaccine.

The CDR3 nucleotides read TGTGCCAGCAGCCAATCAATGGAAGGGAAAGGGTGGACCGGGGAGCTGTTTTTT. This gives the protein CASSQSMEGKGWTGELFF. The rearrangement joins TRBV4-2 to TRBJ2-2; no clear D gene. The CDR3 is 18 residues long. The V end was cut by 2 bases, the J end by 5 bases, with 21 bases between. Germline V gives CDR1 LGHNA, CDR2 YNFKEQ.

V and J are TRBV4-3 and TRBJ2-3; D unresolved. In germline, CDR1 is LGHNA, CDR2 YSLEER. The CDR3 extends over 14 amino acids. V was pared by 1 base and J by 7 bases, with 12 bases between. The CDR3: CASSQGVKGNTQYF. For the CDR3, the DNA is TGCGCCAGCAGCCAAGGAGTTAAAGGCAATACGCAGTATTTT.

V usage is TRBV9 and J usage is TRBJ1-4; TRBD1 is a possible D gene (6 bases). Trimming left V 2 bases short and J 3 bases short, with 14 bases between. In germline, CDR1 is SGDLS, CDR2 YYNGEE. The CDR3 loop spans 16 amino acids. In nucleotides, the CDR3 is TGTGCCAGCAGCGTGGGATGGGGACAACCTAATGAAAAACTGTTTTTT. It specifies CASSVGWGQPNEKLFF.

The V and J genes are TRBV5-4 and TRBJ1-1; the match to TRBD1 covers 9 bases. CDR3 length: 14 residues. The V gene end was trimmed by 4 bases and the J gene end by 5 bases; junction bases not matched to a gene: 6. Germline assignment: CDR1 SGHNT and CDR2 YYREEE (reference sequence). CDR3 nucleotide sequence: TGTGCCAGCAGCCCCGGGACAGGGTGGACTGAAGCTTTCTTT. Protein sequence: CASSPGTGWTEAFF.

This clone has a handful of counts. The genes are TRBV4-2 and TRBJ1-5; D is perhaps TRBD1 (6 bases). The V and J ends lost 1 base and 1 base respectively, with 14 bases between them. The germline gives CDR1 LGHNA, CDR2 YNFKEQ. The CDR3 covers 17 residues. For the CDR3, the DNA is TGTGCCAGCAGCCAAGGGTCAGGGGCTCCCAGCAATCAGCCCCAGCATTTT. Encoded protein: CASSQGSGAPSNQPQHF.

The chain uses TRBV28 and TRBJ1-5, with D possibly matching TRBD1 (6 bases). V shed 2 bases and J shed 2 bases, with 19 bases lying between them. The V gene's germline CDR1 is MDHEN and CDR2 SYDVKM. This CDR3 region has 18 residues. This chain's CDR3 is CASSLSSGGRVGNQPQHF. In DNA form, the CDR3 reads TGTGCCAGCAGTTTAAGTTCCGGGGGGCGCGTTGGCAATCAGCCCCAGCATTTT.

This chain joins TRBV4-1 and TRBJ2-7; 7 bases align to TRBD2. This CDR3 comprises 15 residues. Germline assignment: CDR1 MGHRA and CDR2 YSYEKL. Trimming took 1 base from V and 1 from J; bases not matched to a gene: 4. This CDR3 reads CASSQVGTNSYEQYF. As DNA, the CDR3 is TGCGCCAGCAGCCAAGTGGGGACTAATTCCTACGAGCAGTACTTC.

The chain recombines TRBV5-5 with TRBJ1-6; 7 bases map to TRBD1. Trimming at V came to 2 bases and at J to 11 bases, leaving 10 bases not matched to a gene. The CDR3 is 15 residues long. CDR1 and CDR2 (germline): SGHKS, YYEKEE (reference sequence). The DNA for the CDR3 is TGTGCCAGCAGCTTACGGGACAGTGAGTTTGCACCCCTCCACTTT. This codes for CASSLRDSEFAPLHF.

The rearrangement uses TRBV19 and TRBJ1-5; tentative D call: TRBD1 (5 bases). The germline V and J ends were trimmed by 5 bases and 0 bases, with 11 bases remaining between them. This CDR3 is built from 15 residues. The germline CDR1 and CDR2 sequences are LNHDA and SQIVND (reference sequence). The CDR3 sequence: CASSRQLYSNQPQHF. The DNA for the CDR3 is TGTGCCAGTAGTCGACAGCTATATAGCAATCAGCCCCAGCATTTT. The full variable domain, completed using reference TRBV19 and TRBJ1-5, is DGGITQSPKYLFRKEGQNVTLSCEQNLNHDAMYWYRQDPGQGLRLIYYSQIVNDFQKGDIAEGYSVSREKKESFPLTVTSAQKNPTAFYLCASSRQLYSNQPQHFGDGTRLSIL.

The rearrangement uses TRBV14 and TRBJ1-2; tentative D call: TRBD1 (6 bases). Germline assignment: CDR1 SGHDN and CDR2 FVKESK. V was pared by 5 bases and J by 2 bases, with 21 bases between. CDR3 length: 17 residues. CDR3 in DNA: TGTGCCAGCAGCTCAGGGGTAGCGGCGGGAGGGAACTATGGCTACACCTTC. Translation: CASSSGVAAGGNYGYTF.

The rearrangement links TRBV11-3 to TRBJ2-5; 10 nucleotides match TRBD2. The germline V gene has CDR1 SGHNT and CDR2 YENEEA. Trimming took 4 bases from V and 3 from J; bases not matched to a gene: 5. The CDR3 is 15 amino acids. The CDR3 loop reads CASSSSGLAEETQYF. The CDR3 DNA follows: TGTGCCAGCAGCTCATCCGGACTAGCGGAAGAGACCCAGTACTTC.

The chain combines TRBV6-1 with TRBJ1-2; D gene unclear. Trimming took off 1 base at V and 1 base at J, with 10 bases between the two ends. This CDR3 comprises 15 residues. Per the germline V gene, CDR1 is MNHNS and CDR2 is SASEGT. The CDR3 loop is CASSEGLQINYGYTF. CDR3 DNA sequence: TGTGCCAGCAGTGAAGGATTACAGATTAACTATGGCTACACCTTC.

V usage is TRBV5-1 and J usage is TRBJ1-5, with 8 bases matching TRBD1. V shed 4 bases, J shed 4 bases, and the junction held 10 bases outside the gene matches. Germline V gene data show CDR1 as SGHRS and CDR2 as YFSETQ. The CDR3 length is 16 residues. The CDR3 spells CASSLGTGAPNQPQHF. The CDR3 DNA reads TGCGCCAGCAGCCTGGGGACAGGTGCCCCAAATCAGCCCCAGCATTTT.

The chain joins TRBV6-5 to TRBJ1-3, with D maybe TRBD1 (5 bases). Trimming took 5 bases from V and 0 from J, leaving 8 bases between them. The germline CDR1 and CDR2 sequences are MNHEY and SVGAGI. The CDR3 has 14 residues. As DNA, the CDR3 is TGTGCCAGCAGTCAGGGAGGCTCTGGAAACACCATATATTTT. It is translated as CASSQGGSGNTIYF.

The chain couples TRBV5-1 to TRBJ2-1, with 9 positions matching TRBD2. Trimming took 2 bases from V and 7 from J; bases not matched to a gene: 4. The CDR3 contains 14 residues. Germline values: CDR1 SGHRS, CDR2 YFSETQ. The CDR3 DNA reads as TGCGCCAGCAGCTTTGCTAGCGGGGTGAATGAGCAGTTCTTC. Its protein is CASSFASGVNEQFF.

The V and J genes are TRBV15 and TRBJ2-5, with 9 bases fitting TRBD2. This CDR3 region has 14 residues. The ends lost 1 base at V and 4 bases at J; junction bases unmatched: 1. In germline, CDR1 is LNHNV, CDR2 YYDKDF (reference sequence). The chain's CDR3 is CATSRGSGGETQYF. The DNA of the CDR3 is TGTGCCACCAGCAGAGGTAGCGGGGGAGAGACCCAGTACTTC.

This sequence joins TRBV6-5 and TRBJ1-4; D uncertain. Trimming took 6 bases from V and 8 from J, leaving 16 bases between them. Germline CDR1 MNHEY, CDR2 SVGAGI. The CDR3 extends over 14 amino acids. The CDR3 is CASSPTIGLEKLFF. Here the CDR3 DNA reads TGTGCCAGCAGCCCCACGATAGGACTGGAAAAACTGTTTTTT.

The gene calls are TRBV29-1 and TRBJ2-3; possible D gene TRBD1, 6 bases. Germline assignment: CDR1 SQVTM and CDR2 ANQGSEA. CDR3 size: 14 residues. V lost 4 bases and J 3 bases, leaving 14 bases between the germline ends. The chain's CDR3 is CSVVVTGYTDTQYF. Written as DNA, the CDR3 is TGCAGCGTTGTGGTAACAGGGTATACAGATACGCAGTATTTT.

The CDR3 nucleotides read TGTGCCAGCAGCTCCGGAGGGACAGGGGAGGGGTATGGCTACACCTTC. Amino acids: CASSSGGTGEGYGYTF. The chain employs TRBV7-9 and TRBJ1-2, with 10 bases matching TRBD1. Germline loops: CDR1 SEHNR, CDR2 FQNEAQ (reference sequence). There are 16 residues in the CDR3. Trimming removed 4 bases from V and 5 bases from J; junction bases left unmatched: 10.

CDR3 loop: CASSVKTGGIQPQHF. In DNA form, the CDR3 reads TGTGCCAGCTCAGTCAAGACAGGGGGCATCCAGCCCCAGCATTTT. The rearrangement joins TRBV18 to TRBJ1-5; TRBD1 aligns across 10 bases. Germline assignment: CDR1 KGHSH and CDR2 LQKENI. V gave up 5 bases and J gave up 7 bases; unmatched junction bases: 8. The CDR3 is 15 residues long.

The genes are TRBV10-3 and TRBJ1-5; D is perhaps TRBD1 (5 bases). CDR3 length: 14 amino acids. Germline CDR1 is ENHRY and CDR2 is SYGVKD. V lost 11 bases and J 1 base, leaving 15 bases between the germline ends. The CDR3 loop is CAADSLLSNQPQHF. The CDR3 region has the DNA TGTGCCGCAGACAGCTTACTGAGCAATCAGCCCCAGCATTTT.